The TCR beta chain under discussion was sequenced for a study of beta chain features in type 1 diabetes. The germline V gene has CDR1 MNHNS and CDR2 SASEGT. The CDR3 length is 12 residues. Deletions cut 2 bases from V and 10 bases from J, with 11 bases between. The whole isolated RNA underwent reverse transcription, so sequencing captured expressed TCRB transcripts. Produced via immunoSEQ multiplex PCR; TCRdb's table is partial and in-frame only. Among fewer than 900,000 clones, roughly 15% were seen once, and the ten largest hold 0.02% to 0.025%. As regards this clone: The target antigen is unknown.

General study findings and limits: In comparison with healthy donors, patients had naive, central memory and Treg TCRB repertoires that appeared more similar.

Every sorted population was more than 95% pure. The sample taken for sequencing was naive CD4+ T cells from blood. The rearrangement joins TRBV6-1 to TRBJ1-1; no reliable D call. The TCR sequence derives from a woman aged 18-30 years in good health. CDR3 DNA: TGTGCCAGCAGTGAAATCCCCGGGAGAGCTTTCTTT. This codes for CASSEIPGRAFF.